These 6 T cell receptor beta chains were all obtained from the same sample, sequenced in a study of blood T cell repertoires in COVID-19. Here immunoSEQ multiplex PCR was the method, and the copy in TCRdb shows in-frame clones only, minus some. The table records about 180,000 clones, around 90% of them present only once. The sample taken for sequencing was PBMCs or T cells enriched from blood (not recorded which). The source is a woman aged 18-29 years who had recovered from COVID-19.

V and J are TRBV14 and TRBJ1-2; D not resolved. CDR1 SGHDN and CDR2 FVKESK come from the germline V gene. CDR3 length: 13 residues. The V end lost 0 bases, the J end lost 5 bases, and 7 bases lay between the germline ends. CDR3 sequence reads: CASSQEASYGYTF. In DNA form, the CDR3 reads TGTGCCAGCAGCCAAGAGGCCTCATATGGCTACACCTTC. Filled out from reference TRBV14 and TRBJ1-2, the complete variable domain reads EAGVTQFPSHSVIEKGQTVTLRCDPISGHDNLYWYRRVMGKEIKFLLHFVKESKQDESGMPNNRFLAERTGGTYSTLKVQPAELEDSGVYFCASSQEASYGYTFGSGTRLTVV.

The rearrangement links TRBV6-4 to TRBJ2-7, with 7 nucleotides matching TRBD1. CDR3 length: 14 amino acids. After removal of 6 bases from V and 1 base from J, the junction contained 6 bases not matched to a gene. Germline loops: CDR1 MRHNA, CDR2 SNTAGT. The CDR3: CASREPGQSYEQYF. Here the CDR3 DNA reads TGTGCCAGCAGAGAACCGGGACAGTCCTACGAGCAGTACTTC.

This clone was seen just once. This chain links TRBV5-4 with TRBJ2-2, with TRBD2 identical over 11 bases. Germline lookup yields CDR1 SGHNT and CDR2 YYREEE (reference sequence). This CDR3 region has 17 residues. Germline trimming cut 5 bases from V and 4 bases from J; bases unmatched to any gene: 10. CDR3 loop: CASRPYLAGGSTGELFF. For the CDR3, the DNA is TGTGCCAGCAGACCGTATCTAGCGGGAGGAAGCACCGGGGAGCTGTTTTTT.

This chain joins TRBV28 and TRBJ2-4; TRBD2 agrees at 10 bases. The CDR3 extends over 18 amino acids. From germline, CDR1 is MDHEN and CDR2 SYDVKM. V gave up 5 bases and J gave up 0 bases; unmatched junction bases: 10. CDR3: CASSPLAGALLAKNIQYF. CDR3 coding DNA: TGTGCCAGCAGTCCCCTAGCGGGGGCACTTCTAGCCAAAAACATTCAGTACTTC. The full variable domain, with the rest looked up from reference TRBV28 and TRBJ2-4, is DVKVTQSSRYLVKRTGEKVFLECVQDMDHENMFWYRQDPGLGLRLIYFSYDVKMKEKGDIPEGYSVSREKKERFSLILESASTNQTSMYLCASSPLAGALLAKNIQYFGAGTRLSVL.

V gene TRBV4-3 combines with J gene TRBJ1-1; D remains unclear. CDR3 length equals 17 residues. In germline, CDR1 is LGHNA, CDR2 YSLEER. Trimming stripped 1 base from V and 1 base from J, with 16 bases between. For the CDR3, the DNA is TGCGCCAGCAGCCAAGTTCGGCAGGTTTTAGAGAACACTGAAGCTTTCTTT. As protein: CASSQVRQVLENTEAFF.

The chain links TRBV15 to TRBJ1-2; D call uncertain. From germline, CDR1 is LNHNV and CDR2 YYDKDF (reference sequence). The CDR3 runs to 15 residues. The V and J ends lost 1 base and 2 bases respectively, with 11 bases between them. In nucleotides, the CDR3 is TGTGCCACCAGCAGAGGTGGGCAGTTAAACTATGGCTACACCTTC. Protein product: CATSRGGQLNYGYTF.